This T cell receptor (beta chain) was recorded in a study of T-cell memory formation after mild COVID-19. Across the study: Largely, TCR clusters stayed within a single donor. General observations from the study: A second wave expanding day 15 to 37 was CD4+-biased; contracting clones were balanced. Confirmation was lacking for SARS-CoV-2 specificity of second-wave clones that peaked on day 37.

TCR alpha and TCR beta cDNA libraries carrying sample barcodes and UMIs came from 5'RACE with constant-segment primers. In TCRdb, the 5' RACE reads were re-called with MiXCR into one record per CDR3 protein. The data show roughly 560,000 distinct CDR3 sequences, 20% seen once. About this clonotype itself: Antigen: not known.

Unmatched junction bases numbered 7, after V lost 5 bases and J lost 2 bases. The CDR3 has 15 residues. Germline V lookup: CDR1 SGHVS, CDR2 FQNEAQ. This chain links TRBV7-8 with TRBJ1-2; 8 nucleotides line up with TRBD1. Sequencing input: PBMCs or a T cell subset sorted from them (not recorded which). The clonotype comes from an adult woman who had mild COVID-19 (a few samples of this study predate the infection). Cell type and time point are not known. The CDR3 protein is CASSPRRTGNYGYTF. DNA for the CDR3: TGTGCCAGCAGCCCCCGTCGGACAGGGAACTATGGCTACACCTTC. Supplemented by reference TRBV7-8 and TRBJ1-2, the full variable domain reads GAGVSQSPRYKVAKRGQDVALRCDPISGHVSLFWYQQALGQGPEFLTYFQNEAQLDKSGLPSDRFFAERPEGSVSTLKIQRTQQEDSAVYLCASSPRRTGNYGYTFGSGTRLTVV.